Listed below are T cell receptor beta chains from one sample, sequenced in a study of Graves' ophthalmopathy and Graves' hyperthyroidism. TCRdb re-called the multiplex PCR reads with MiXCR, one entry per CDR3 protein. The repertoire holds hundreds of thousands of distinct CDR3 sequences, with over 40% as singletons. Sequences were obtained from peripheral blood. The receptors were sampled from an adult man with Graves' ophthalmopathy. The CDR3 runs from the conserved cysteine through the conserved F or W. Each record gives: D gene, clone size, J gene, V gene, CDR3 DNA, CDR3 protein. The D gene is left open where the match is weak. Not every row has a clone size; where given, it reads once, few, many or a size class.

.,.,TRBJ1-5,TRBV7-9,TGTGCCAGCAGGGCAGGGCAACAGCCCCAGCATTTT,CASRAGQQPQHF
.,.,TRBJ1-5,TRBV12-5,TGTGCCAGCGGGGGACGGAGGGCAGGTAATCAGCCCCAACATTTT,CASGGRRAGNQPQHF
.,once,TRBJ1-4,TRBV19,TGTGCCAGTAGTATATCCGGACTCGCAACTAATGAAAAACTGTTTTTT,CASSISGLATNEKLFF
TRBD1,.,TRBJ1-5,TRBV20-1,TGCAGTGCAGCCGGGACAGGTTACCAAGAGACCCAGCATTTT,CSAAGTGYQETQHF
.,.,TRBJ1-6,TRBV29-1,TGCAGCCAAGGATCAGGACGGAGTTCACCCCTCCACTTT,CSQGSGRSSPLHF
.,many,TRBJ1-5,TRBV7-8,TGTGCCAGCAGCTTAGTCAGGACCACTAACAATCAGCCCCAGCATTTT,CASSLVRTTNNQPQHF
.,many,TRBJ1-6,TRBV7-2,TGTGCCAGCGGTCAGGGGAACACTTTATCACCCCTCCACTTT,CASGQGNTLSPLHF
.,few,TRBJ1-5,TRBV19,TGTGCCAGTAGTATTCAGGGTACTCAGCCCCAGCATTTT,CASSIQGTQPQHF
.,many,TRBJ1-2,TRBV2,TGTGCCAGCAGTCCTCGGGACGGCCCTAACTATGGCTACACCTTC,CASSPRDGPNYGYTF
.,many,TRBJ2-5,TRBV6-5,TGTGCCAGCAGTTACTCGCCCAGGGGCGAGACCCAGTACTTC,CASSYSPRGETQYF
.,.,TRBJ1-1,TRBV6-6,TGTGCCAGCAGTTACCCACGTGAGGAAGCTTTCTTT,CASSYPREEAFF
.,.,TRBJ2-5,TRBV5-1,TGCGCCAGCAGCTTGACCGGGGTCCGACACCAAGAGACCCAGTACTTC,CASSLTGVRHQETQYF
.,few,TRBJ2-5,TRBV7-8,TGTGCCAGCAGCCCAGCGGGTGGGGGGGCCTTGGAAGAAGAGACCCAGTACTTC,CASSPAGGGALEEETQYF
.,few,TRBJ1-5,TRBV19,TGTGCCAGTAGCCCCCTATGGACAGTGAAAAATAGCAATCAGCCCCAGCATTTT,CASSPLWTVKNSNQPQHF
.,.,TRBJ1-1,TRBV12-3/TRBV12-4,TGTGCCAGCAGTTTAGCGAACGATAACACTGAAGCTTTCTTT,CASSLANDNTEAFF
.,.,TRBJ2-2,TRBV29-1,TGCAGCGTTGATTTGGCGAACACCGGGGAGCTGTCTTGG,CSVDLANTGELSW